What follows are 5 T cell receptor beta chains derived from one specimen sequenced in a study of cytomegalovirus exposure and HLA in healthy donors. The PCR ran on 60 Vbeta and 13 Jbeta primers. Sequencing used immunoSEQ multiplex PCR; TCRdb keeps in-frame clones, though not all of them. The sample includes 85,000 to 90,000 clones, about 76% of them seen just once. The sequenced sample was PBMCs. All receptors come from a man under 40 in good health and CMV-seropositive.

The rearrangement joins TRBV6-1 to TRBJ1-3, with D tentatively TRBD1 (5 bases). Germline loops: CDR1 MNHNS, CDR2 SASEGT. The CDR3 spans 16 residues. V lost 2 bases, J lost 0 bases, and 11 bases lay in between. DNA for the CDR3: TGTGCCAGCAGTGAAAGGTTTCAGGGCTCTGGAAACACCATATATTTT. Amino acid sequence: CASSERFQGSGNTIYF.

The chain carries TRBV4-2 and TRBJ2-2, with D perhaps TRBD2 (6 bases). The CDR3 is 16 residues long. Germline CDR1 reads LGHNA; CDR2 reads YNFKEQ. V lost 2 bases, J lost 4 bases, and 14 bases lay in between. CDR3 in amino acids: CASSQKEGSPTGELFF. The CDR3 DNA sequence: TGTGCCAGCAGCCAAAAGGAGGGGTCCCCCACCGGGGAGCTGTTTTTT.

The chain combines TRBV19 with TRBJ2-5; 9 nucleotides line up with TRBD2. V lost 7 bases to trimming and J lost 2 bases; unmatched junction nucleotides: 8. This CDR3 region has 15 residues. In germline, CDR1 is LNHDA, CDR2 SQIVND (reference sequence). CDR3 protein: CASNNGLAGQETQYF. The DNA of the CDR3 is TGTGCCAGTAATAATGGGCTAGCGGGGCAAGAGACCCAGTACTTC.

In its sample, this clone was seen a few times. The V call is TRBV19, the J call TRBJ1-1; 7 nucleotides align to TRBD1. Germline V CDR1 and CDR2: LNHDA, SQIVND (reference sequence). This CDR3 comprises 13 residues. Trimming removed 4 bases from V and 10 bases from J; junction bases left unmatched: 9. CDR3 coding DNA: TGTGCCAGTAGTACCCGGACAGGAACGGGAGCTTTCTTT. The encoded protein is CASSTRTGTGAFF.

V is TRBV5-4 and J is TRBJ2-1; perhaps TRBD1 as D (6 bases). Per the germline V gene, CDR1 is SGHNT and CDR2 is YYREEE (reference sequence). The CDR3 length is 15 residues. V was trimmed by 1 base and J by 2 bases, leaving 10 bases between them. DNA of the CDR3: TGTGCCAGCAGCTTGTATCGGACAGCCTACAATGAGCAGTTCTTC. Its translation: CASSLYRTAYNEQFF. The whole variable domain, filled in from reference TRBV5-4 and TRBJ2-1, reads ETGVTQSPTHLIKTRGQQVTLRCSSQSGHNTVSWYQQALGQGPQFIFQYYREEENGRGNFPPRFSGLQFPNYSSELNVNALELDDSALYLCASSLYRTAYNEQFFGPGTRLTVL.